This TCR beta chain was profiled in a study of T cell responses to AZD1222 COVID-19 vaccine. The protocol was immunoSEQ multiplex PCR, while the TCRdb copy is restricted to in-frame clones and leaves out a portion. Seen here are 250,000 to 300,000 clones, 90% to 95% observed once, and the top ten hold less than 0.6%. The CDR3 covers 12 residues. Germline-derived CDR1 and CDR2 are MRHNA and SNTAGT. Worth noting for this clone: Its antigen remains unknown. A read error may account for a junction end that differs from germline.

Regarding the study as a whole: Regions 160-218 and 743-854 dominated among vaccine-associated CD4 TCRs spanning spike. Unmutated variant regions are reportedly the target of nearly half of TCRs that are spike-specific. All repertoire sampling was performed exclusively after the peak T cell response.

This receptor was obtained from an adult who received the AZD1222 COVID-19 vaccine. The J gene is TRBJ1-4, the V gene TRBV6-4; no definite D call. The sequencing here drew on peripheral blood, taken 28 days after the second AZD1222 dose. This chain's CDR3 is CASSHSREKLFF. The CDR3 bases are TGTGCCAGCAGTCACTCGCGCGAAAAACTGTTTTTT.